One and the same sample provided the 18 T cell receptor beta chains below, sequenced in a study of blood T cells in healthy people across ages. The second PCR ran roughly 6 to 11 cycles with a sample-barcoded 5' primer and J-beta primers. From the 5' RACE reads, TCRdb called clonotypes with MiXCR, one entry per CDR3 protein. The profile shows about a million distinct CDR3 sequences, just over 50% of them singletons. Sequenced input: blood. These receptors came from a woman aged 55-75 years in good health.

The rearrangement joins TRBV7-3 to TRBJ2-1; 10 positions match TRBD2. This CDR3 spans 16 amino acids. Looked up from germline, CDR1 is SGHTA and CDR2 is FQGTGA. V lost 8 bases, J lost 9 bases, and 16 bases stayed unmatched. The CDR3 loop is CASSPRSSGRFGEQFF. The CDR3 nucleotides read TGTGCCAGCTCCCCGCGATCTAGCGGGAGATTCGGTGAGCAGTTCTTC. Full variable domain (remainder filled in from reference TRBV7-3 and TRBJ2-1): GAGVSQTPSNKVTEKGKYVELRCDPISGHTALYWYRQSLGQGPEFLIYFQGTGAADDSGLPNDRFFAVRPEGSVSTLKIQRTERGDSAVYLCASSPRSSGRFGEQFFGPGTRLTVL.

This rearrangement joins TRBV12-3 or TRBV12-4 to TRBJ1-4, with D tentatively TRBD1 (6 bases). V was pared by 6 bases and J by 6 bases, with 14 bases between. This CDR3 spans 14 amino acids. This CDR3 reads CASRPSGTYEKLFF. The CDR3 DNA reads TGTGCCAGCAGACCTAGTGGGACATATGAAAAACTGTTTTTT.

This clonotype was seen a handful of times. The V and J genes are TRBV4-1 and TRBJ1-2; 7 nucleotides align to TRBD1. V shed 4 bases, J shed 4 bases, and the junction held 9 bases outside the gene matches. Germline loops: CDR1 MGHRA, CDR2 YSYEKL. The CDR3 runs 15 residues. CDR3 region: CASSPPGQNSYGYTF. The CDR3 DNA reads TGCGCCAGCAGCCCCCCGGGACAGAATTCCTATGGCTACACCTTC.

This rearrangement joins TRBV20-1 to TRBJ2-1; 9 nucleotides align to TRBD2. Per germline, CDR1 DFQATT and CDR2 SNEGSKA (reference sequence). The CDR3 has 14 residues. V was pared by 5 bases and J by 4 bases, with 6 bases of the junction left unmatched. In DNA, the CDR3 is TGCAGTGCTCGAACTAGCGGGTGGTACAATGAGCAGTTCTTC. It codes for CSARTSGWYNEQFF.

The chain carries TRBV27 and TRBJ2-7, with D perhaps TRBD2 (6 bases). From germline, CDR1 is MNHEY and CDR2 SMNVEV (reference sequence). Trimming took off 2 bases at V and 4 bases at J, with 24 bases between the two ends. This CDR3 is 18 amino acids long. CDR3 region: CASSLRADRPGEEYEQYF. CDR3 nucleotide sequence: TGTGCCAGCAGTTTACGGGCGGATCGTCCGGGGGAGGAATACGAGCAGTACTTC.

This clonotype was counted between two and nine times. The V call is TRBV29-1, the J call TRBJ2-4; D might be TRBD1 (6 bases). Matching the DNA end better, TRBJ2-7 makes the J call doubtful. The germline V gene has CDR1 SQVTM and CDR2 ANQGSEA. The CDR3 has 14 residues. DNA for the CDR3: TGCAGCGTTGATGCTCGGACAGCCTACCACGAGCAGTACTTC. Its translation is CSVDARTAYHEQYF.

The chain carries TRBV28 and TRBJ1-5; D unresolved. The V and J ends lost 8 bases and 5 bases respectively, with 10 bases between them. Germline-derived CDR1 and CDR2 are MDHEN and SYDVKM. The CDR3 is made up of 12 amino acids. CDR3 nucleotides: TGTGCCAGCGCCCTCCGCCATCAGCCCCAGCATTTT. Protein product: CASALRHQPQHF.

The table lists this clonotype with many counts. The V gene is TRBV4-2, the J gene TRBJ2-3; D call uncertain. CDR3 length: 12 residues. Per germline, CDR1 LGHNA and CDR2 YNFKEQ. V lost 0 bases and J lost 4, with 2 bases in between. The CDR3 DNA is TGTGCCAGCAGCCAAGACTCAGATACGCAGTATTTT. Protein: CASSQDSDTQYF.

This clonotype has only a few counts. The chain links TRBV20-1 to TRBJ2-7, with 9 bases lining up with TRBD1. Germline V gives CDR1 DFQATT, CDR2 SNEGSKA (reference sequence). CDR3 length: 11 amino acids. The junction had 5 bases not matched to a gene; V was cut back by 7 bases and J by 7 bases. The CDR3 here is CSGTGAGEQYF. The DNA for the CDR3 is TGCAGTGGGACAGGGGCTGGGGAGCAGTACTTC.

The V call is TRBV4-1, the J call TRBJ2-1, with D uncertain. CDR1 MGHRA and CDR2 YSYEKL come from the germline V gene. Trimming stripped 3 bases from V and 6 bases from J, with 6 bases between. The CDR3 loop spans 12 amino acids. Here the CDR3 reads CASSHHANEQFF. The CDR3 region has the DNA TGCGCCAGCAGCCACCACGCCAATGAGCAGTTCTTC.

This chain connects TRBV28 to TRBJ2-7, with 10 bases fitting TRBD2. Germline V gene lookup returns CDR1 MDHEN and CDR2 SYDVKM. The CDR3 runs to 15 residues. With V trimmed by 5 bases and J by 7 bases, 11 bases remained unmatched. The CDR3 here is CASSAPGTSVGEQYF. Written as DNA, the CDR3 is TGTGCCAGCAGTGCCCCCGGGACTAGCGTAGGGGAGCAGTACTTC.

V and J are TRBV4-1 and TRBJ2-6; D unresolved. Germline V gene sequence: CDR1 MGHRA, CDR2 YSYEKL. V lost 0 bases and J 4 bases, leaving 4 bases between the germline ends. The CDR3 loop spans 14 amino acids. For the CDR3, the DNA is TGCGCCAGCAGCCAAGATAGGGGGGCCAACGTCCTGACTTTC. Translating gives CASSQDRGANVLTF.

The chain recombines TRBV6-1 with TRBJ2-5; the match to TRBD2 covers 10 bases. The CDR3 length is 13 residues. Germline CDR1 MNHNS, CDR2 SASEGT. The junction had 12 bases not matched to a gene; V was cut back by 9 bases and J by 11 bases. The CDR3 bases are TGTGCCAGTAGGACTAGCGGAGCCTCAGAGCAGTACTTC. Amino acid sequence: CASRTSGASEQYF.

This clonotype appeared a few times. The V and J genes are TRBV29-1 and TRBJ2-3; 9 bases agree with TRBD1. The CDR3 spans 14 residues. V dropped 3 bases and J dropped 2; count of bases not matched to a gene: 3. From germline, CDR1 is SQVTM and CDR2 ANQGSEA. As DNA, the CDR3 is TGCAGCGTTGAGGGACAGGGCTACACAGATACGCAGTATTTT. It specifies CSVEGQGYTDTQYF.

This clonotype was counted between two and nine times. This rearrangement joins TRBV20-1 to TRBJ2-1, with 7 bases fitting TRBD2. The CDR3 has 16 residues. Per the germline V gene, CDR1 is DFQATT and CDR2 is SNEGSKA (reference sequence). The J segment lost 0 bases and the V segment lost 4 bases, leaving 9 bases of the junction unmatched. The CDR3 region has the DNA TGCAGTGCTACCAGCTCTAGCGGAAGCTCCTACAATGAGCAGTTCTTC. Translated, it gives CSATSSSGSSYNEQFF.

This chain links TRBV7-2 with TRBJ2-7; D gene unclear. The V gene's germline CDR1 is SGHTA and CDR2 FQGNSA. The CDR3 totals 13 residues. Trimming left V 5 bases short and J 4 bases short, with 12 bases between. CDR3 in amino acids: CASSPRSLYEQYF. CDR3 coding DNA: TGTGCCAGCAGCCCCCGATCCCTTTACGAGCAGTACTTC.

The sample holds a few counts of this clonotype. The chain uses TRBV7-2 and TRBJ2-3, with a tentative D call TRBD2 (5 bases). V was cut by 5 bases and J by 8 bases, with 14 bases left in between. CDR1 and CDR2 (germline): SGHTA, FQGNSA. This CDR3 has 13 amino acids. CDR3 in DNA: TGTGCCAGCAGCCAACTAGGTATTGGTACGCAGTATTTT. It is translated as CASSQLGIGTQYF.

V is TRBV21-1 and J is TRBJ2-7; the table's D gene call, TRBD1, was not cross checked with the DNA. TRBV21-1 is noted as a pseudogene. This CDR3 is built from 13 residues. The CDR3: CARFPGANYEQYF. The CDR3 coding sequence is TGTGCCAGATTCCCAGGGGCGAACTACGAGCAGTACTTC.